These 20 T cell receptor beta chains originate from one sample sequenced in a study. Using its own MiXCR run on the RT-PCR reads, TCRdb lists one record per CDR3 protein. The sample shows about 680,000 distinct CDR3 sequences, 13% to 15% of them seen only once. The sequenced sample was memory CD4+ T cells from blood. These receptors were taken from a female donor in good health, serving as a healthy control.

This clonotype was detected only a few times. The J gene is TRBJ2-7, the V gene TRBV18; TRBD1 or TRBD2 may be the D gene (5 bases each). The CDR3 spans 13 residues. The V end was cut by 5 bases, the J end by 4 bases, with 12 bases between. The germline V gene has CDR1 KGHSH and CDR2 LQKENI. CDR3 in DNA: TGTGCCAGCTCATCGACAGAGGGGTACGAGCAGTACTTC. Its protein product is CASSSTEGYEQYF. The whole variable domain, remainder taken from reference TRBV18 and TRBJ2-7, is NAGVMQNPRHLVRRRGQEARLRCSPMKGHSHVYWYRQLPEEGLKFMVYLQKENIIDESGMPKERFSAEFPKEGPSILRIQQVVRGDSAAYFCASSSTEGYEQYFGPGTRLTVT.

The chain uses TRBV20-1 and TRBJ1-5; D unclear. The CDR3 is made up of 13 amino acids. CDR1 and CDR2 from the germline V gene are DFQATT and SNEGSKA (reference sequence). V dropped 3 bases and J dropped 4 bases, with 10 bases sitting between them. The CDR3 nucleotides read TGCAGTGCTAGGGGGTCGGCAAATCAGCCCCAGCATTTT. Translating it yields CSARGSANQPQHF.

Worth noting for this clonotype: Being one base from a much bigger clone, this may be a read error. The chain has TRBV12-3 or TRBV12-4 and TRBJ1-1, with D tentatively TRBD1 (5 bases). This CDR3 region has 14 residues. The chain's CDR3 is CASNPGGKDTEAIF. The CDR3 DNA follows: TGTGCCAGCAACCCGGGGGGTAAGGACACTGAAGCTATCTTT.

In its sample, this clonotype was seen a few times. The chain couples TRBV27 to TRBJ2-1, with D unresolved. Trimming shortened V by 4 bases and J by 5 bases, and 12 bases separated the two germline ends. The CDR3 consists of 14 residues. CDR1 and CDR2 (germline): MNHEY, SMNVEV (reference sequence). CDR3 in DNA: TGTGCCAGCAGTTCCCATAACCTTAACAATGAGCAGTTCTTC. This sequence encodes CASSSHNLNNEQFF.

There are a few counts of this clonotype. This chain connects TRBV6-5 to TRBJ1-5, with unresolved D. Germline values: CDR1 MNHEY, CDR2 SVGAGI. The V gene lost 6 bases and the J gene lost 1 base, with 7 bases spanning the gap. CDR3 length: 13 residues. The CDR3: CASSRVSNQPQHF. CDR3 sequence (DNA): TGTGCCAGCAGCCGGGTAAGCAATCAGCCCCAGCATTTT.

This clonotype has a handful of counts. The V gene is TRBV28, the J gene TRBJ2-7, with TRBD1 matching over 10 bases. Germline CDR1 is MDHEN and CDR2 is SYDVKM. This CDR3 comprises 15 residues. V was pared by 5 bases and J by 1 base, with 5 bases of the junction left unmatched. Written as DNA, the CDR3 is TGTGCCAGCAGTCTCCCGGGACAGGGGTCCTACGAGCAGTACTTC. Protein: CASSLPGQGSYEQYF. The variable domain in full, with the rest retrieved from reference TRBV28 and TRBJ2-7, is DVKVTQSSRYLVKRTGEKVFLECVQDMDHENMFWYRQDPGLGLRLIYFSYDVKMKEKGDIPEGYSVSREKKERFSLILESASTNQTSMYLCASSLPGQGSYEQYFGPGTRLTVT.

The chain employs TRBV7-2 and TRBJ2-7, with 10 bases that match TRBD2. The J segment lost 0 bases and the V segment lost 7 bases, leaving 12 bases of the junction unmatched. CDR1 SGHTA and CDR2 FQGNSA come from the germline V gene. The CDR3 has 17 amino acids. In DNA form, the CDR3 reads TGTGCCAGCACCCATCGGGCCGCTAGCGGGAGCTCCTACGAGCAGTACTTC. This sequence encodes CASTHRAASGSSYEQYF.

V and J are TRBV7-3 and TRBJ2-1, with 10 bases that match TRBD2. The junction had 4 bases not matched to a gene; V was cut back by 0 bases and J by 2 bases. The CDR3 is made up of 17 amino acids. The V gene's germline CDR1 is SGHTA and CDR2 FQGTGA. CDR3 in amino acids: CASSLTASGGPYNEQFF. CDR3 nucleotides: TGTGCCAGCAGCTTAACGGCTAGCGGGGGTCCCTACAATGAGCAGTTCTTC.

The rearrangement joins TRBV6-5 to TRBJ1-4; 11 nucleotides agree with TRBD1. This CDR3 comprises 15 residues. Trimming cost V 0 bases and J 7 bases; bases outside gene matches: 1. Germline-derived CDR1 and CDR2 are MNHEY and SVGAGI. The CDR3 loop reads CASSYSGTGGEKLFF. In nucleotides, the CDR3 is TGTGCCAGCAGTTACTCAGGGACAGGGGGTGAAAAACTGTTTTTT.

CDR3 nucleotides: TGTGCCAGCAGTCCTCGCGCACCACCCGGGTACGAGCAGTACTTC. This sequence encodes CASSPRAPPGYEQYF. The chain employs TRBV12-3 or TRBV12-4 and TRBJ2-7; no clear D. CDR3 size: 15 residues. V gave up 5 bases and J gave up 4 bases, with 18 bases separating them.

This clonotype was counted a few times. J is TRBJ1-2 and V is TRBV5-1, with 7 nucleotides matching TRBD1. Trimming removed 4 bases from V and 6 bases from J; junction bases left unmatched: 9. Germline V gene lookup returns CDR1 SGHRS and CDR2 YFSETQ. This CDR3 has 14 amino acids. This CDR3 is CASSQGQRSNGYTF. In DNA, the CDR3 is TGCGCCAGCAGCCAGGGACAGAGATCCAATGGCTACACCTTC.

This clonotype has ten or more counts. J is TRBJ2-2 and V is TRBV20-1, with unresolved D. Germline assignment: CDR1 DFQATT and CDR2 SNEGSKA (reference sequence). With 2 bases removed from V and 6 bases from J, the gap between germline ends came to 7 bases. This CDR3 is 12 amino acids long. The CDR3 DNA sequence: TGCAGTGCTAGATGGAGCGCCGGGGAGCTGTTTTTT. Translation gives CSARWSAGELFF.

The chain employs TRBV15 and TRBJ2-3; D is unclear. Trimming took off 2 bases at V and 2 bases at J, with 5 bases between the two ends. Per the germline V gene, CDR1 is LNHNV and CDR2 is YYDKDF (reference sequence). The CDR3 contains 13 residues. The CDR3 reads CATSRSNTDTQYF. As DNA, the CDR3 is TGTGCCACCAGCAGATCTAACACAGATACGCAGTATTTT.

Turning to this clonotype: The junction departs from germline at one end; a sequencing error may be responsible. The chain has TRBV29-1 and TRBJ1-2; 7 bases agree with TRBD1. This CDR3 contains 13 residues. In germline, CDR1 is SQVTM, CDR2 ANQGSEA. CDR3 protein: CSAERGPGYGYTF. The CDR3, as DNA: TGCAGCGCTGAAAGGGGGCCAGGGTATGGCTACACCTTC.

Points on this clonotype: An end of the junction does not agree with germline; a read error may underlie this. V and J are TRBV7-2 and TRBJ1-2; 9 bases are a match to TRBD1. This CDR3 spans 17 amino acids. The V gene's germline CDR1 is SGHTA and CDR2 FQGNSA. For the CDR3, the DNA is TGTGCCAGCAGCTTAGGGGAACAGGGGGCGCGTAACCATGGCTACACCTTC. Its protein is CASSLGEQGARNHGYTF.

V gene TRBV20-1 combines with J gene TRBJ2-1; no clear D gene. Germline V gives CDR1 DFQATT, CDR2 SNEGSKA (reference sequence). V was trimmed by 3 bases and J by 3 bases, leaving 6 bases between them. This CDR3 comprises 12 residues. CDR3 region: CSASVLYNEQFF. CDR3 nucleotide sequence: TGCAGTGCTAGTGTCCTCTACAATGAGCAGTTCTTC.

The chain is built from TRBV7-8 and TRBJ2-1, with no clear D. This CDR3 is built from 19 residues. The germline gives CDR1 SGHVS, CDR2 FQNEAQ. V shed 4 bases and J shed 2 bases, with 24 bases lying between them. The CDR3 sequence: CASSSSAWRPNGAYNEQFF. The CDR3 DNA follows: TGTGCCAGCAGCTCATCCGCGTGGAGACCTAATGGGGCCTACAATGAGCAGTTCTTC.

The chain employs TRBV5-1 and TRBJ1-4; the match to TRBD1 covers 7 bases. V lost 3 bases and J lost 0; bases outside the gene matches: 8. Per the germline V gene, CDR1 is SGHRS and CDR2 is YFSETQ. The CDR3 runs 17 residues. CDR3 in amino acids: CASSSQGQLTTNEKLFF. Here the CDR3 DNA reads TGCGCCAGCAGCTCACAGGGACAGCTAACAACTAATGAAAAACTGTTTTTT.

The rearrangement joins TRBV10-3 to TRBJ1-1, with 8 bases lining up with TRBD1. The CDR3 extends over 13 amino acids. Germline-derived CDR1 and CDR2 are ENHRY and SYGVKD. The J segment lost 1 base and the V segment lost 8 bases, leaving 3 bases of the junction unmatched. The CDR3 sequence is CAISGQENTEAFF. The CDR3 DNA reads TGTGCCATCTCGGGACAGGAGAACACTGAAGCTTTCTTT.

This clonotype was seen more than once but under ten times. The chain employs TRBV6-2 or TRBV6-3 and TRBJ2-3; D remains unclear. CDR1 MNHEY and CDR2 SVGEGT come from the germline V gene. Trimming cost V 3 bases and J 0 bases, with 7 bases left between them. CDR3 length equals 14 residues. The CDR3 loop reads CASSYGHSTDTQYF. As DNA, the CDR3 is TGTGCCAGCAGTTATGGGCATAGCACAGATACGCAGTATTTT.